This T cell receptor (beta chain) is drawn from a study of monozygotic twins with inflammatory bowel disease. Study-level points and caveats: Patients with IBD had less TCRbeta diversity (inverse Simpson) than their healthy co-twins. Researchers reported no repertoire similarity difference between concordant and discordant twins, possibly from limited power. The data gave no support to a single strong IBD-associated signal or clonotype. For IBD patients, clonotypes shared with others were fewer than for healthy twins, especially with disease activity.

Germline assignment: CDR1 GTSNPN and CDR2 SVGIG (reference sequence). CDR3 length equals 11 residues. Concerning this clonotype: Its antigen is still unknown.

After re-calling the 5' RACE reads, TCRdb lists one entry per CDR3 protein, DNA absent. Its table lists 350,000 to 550,000 distinct CDR3 sequences. This TCR was recovered from a human donor with ulcerative colitis or Crohn's disease, or a healthy co-twin of an affected twin (not recorded which). The J gene is TRBJ2-1, the V gene TRBV30. Sequenced material: blood. This chain's CDR3 is CAWTISNEQFF.